Listed here are 3 T cell receptor beta chains from one sample, sequenced in a study of vaccination effects on CD4 cells after COVID-19. These receptors are not linked to any known antigen. Antigen-specific CD4+ T cells were expanded with viral peptide pools in the ViraFEST assay before sequencing. Scientists isolated CD4+ T cells after an approximately 10-day culture period ended. All vaccine recipients tested negative for nucleocapsid antibodies and had never contracted SARS-CoV-2 infection. Generated by immunoSEQ multiplex PCR, the TCRdb table keeps only in-frame clones and is missing some. The table includes tens of thousands of clones, roughly two thirds detected once. This specimen was CD4+ T cells from PBMCs cultured with SARS-CoV-2 spike peptides, taken before COVID-19 vaccination. Receptors were obtained from a human donor who received a COVID-19 vaccine.

The chain uses TRBV30 and TRBJ1-6; D unresolved. The V gene lost 1 base and the J gene lost 7 bases, with 17 bases spanning the gap. Germline V CDR1 and CDR2: GTSNPN, SVGIG (reference sequence). The CDR3 contains 16 residues. DNA of the CDR3: TGTGCCTGGAGTGGAAGCAGTGGGGTGAGGAATTCACCCCTCCACTTT. This codes for CAWSGSSGVRNSPLHF.

Ten or more counts support this clone. This chain links TRBV5-1 with TRBJ2-7; the D call may be TRBD1 or TRBD2 (5 bases each). The V and J ends lost 2 bases and 2 bases respectively, with 8 bases between them. The CDR3 covers 13 residues. Germline values: CDR1 SGHRS, CDR2 YFSETQ. CDR3 DNA sequence: TGCGCCAGCAGCTTTGGGGGAACCTACGAGCAGTACTTC. It yields the protein CASSFGGTYEQYF.

The rearrangement links TRBV18 to TRBJ1-5; 10 nucleotides line up with TRBD1. CDR3 size: 14 residues. The trim removed 3 bases at V and 8 bases at J, leaving 4 bases unmatched. Germline V CDR1 and CDR2: KGHSH, LQKENI. The CDR3 region has the DNA TGTGCCAGCTCACCGACCGGACAGGGGGAGCCCCAGCATTTT. Residues: CASSPTGQGEPQHF.